This TCR beta chain was observed in a study of OX40 agonist ivuxolimab in advanced cancers. About the study: Three patients, one with hepatocellular carcinoma and two with cutaneous melanoma, responded partially. General observations from the study: Expanded peripheral T-cell antigen specificity went undetermined.

Germline V gives CDR1 SGHTA, CDR2 FQGNSA. Trimming took 1 base from V and 1 from J; bases not matched to a gene: 3. The CDR3 is 15 residues long. Assay: immunoSEQ multiplex PCR; the TCRdb copy retains only in-frame clones and omits some. The sample carries 46,000 or so clones, roughly four fifths recorded once. Worth noting for this clone: Its antigen is currently unknown.

The receptor was derived from an adult with an advanced solid tumor such as melanoma, head and neck, liver or kidney cancer. The chain uses TRBV7-2 and TRBJ2-5; 7 positions match TRBD2. The material sequenced was CD4+ or CD8+ T cells sorted from blood, taken in a trial of the OX40 agonist ivuxolimab. This chain's CDR3 is CASSLVASGQETQYF. CDR3 DNA: TGTGCCAGCAGCTTAGTAGCTAGCGGCCAAGAGACCCAGTACTTC.